The 9 T cell receptor beta chains below were found in one sample sequenced in a study of CD8+ T cells in alopecia areata. cDNA serving as the sequencing template came from extracted, reverse transcribed RNA. Only in-frame clones appear in the TCRdb table, and some are missing; sequencing was by immunoSEQ multiplex PCR. The profile covers more than 200,000 clones, with 67% appearing a single time and under 1.5% taken by the ten largest. The sample was CD4+ T cells sorted from blood, taken at week 0. The receptors come from a human donor with alopecia areata.

This clone appeared a few times. The chain carries TRBV9 and TRBJ2-1, with a possible D match to TRBD2 (5 bases). CDR1 and CDR2 from the germline V gene are SGDLS and YYNGEE. Trimming shortened V by 4 bases and J by 0 bases, and 11 bases separated the two germline ends. The CDR3 is 15 residues long. CDR3 amino acids: CASSLLRGSYNEQFF. The CDR3 DNA sequence: TGTGCCAGCAGCTTGCTCCGGGGCTCCTACAATGAGCAGTTCTTC.

This chain joins TRBV6-5 and TRBJ2-5; 8 bases map to TRBD2. The CDR3 loop spans 16 amino acids. Trimming at V came to 4 bases and at J to 2 bases, leaving 9 bases not matched to a gene. Per germline, CDR1 MNHEY and CDR2 SVGAGI. CDR3 amino acids: CASSSLWTSRQETQYF. Written as DNA, the CDR3 is TGTGCCAGCAGTTCCCTCTGGACTAGCAGACAAGAGACCCAGTACTTC.

V is TRBV29-1 and J is TRBJ2-3; TRBD1 or TRBD2 may be the D gene (6 bases each). Per germline, CDR1 SQVTM and CDR2 ANQGSEA. Trimming stripped 6 bases from V and 0 bases from J, with 16 bases between. This CDR3 region has 15 residues. CDR3 residues: CSVGGGQSSTDTQYF. CDR3 in DNA: TGCAGCGTGGGGGGTGGACAGTCTAGCACAGATACGCAGTATTTT.

This clone was observed a few times. CDR3 sequence: CASSVANGGELFF. DNA for the CDR3: TGTGCCAGCAGCGTAGCTAATGGCGGGGAGCTGTTTTTT. The chain uses TRBV9 and TRBJ2-2; no firm D call. The CDR3 runs 13 residues. The ends were cut back, 0 bases at V and 7 bases at J, with 7 bases in the middle. CDR1 SGDLS and CDR2 YYNGEE come from the germline V gene.

The V call is TRBV5-4, the J call TRBJ1-6; 8 nucleotides agree with TRBD1. The CDR3 consists of 18 residues. Per the germline V gene, CDR1 is SGHNT and CDR2 is YYREEE (reference sequence). V was pared by 0 bases and J by 1 base, with 6 bases of the junction left unmatched. Here the CDR3 DNA reads TGTGCCAGCAGCTTGGAAGGACAGGGTATTTCCTATAATTCACCCCTCCACTTT. Translating gives CASSLEGQGISYNSPLHF.

The rearrangement links TRBV29-1 to TRBJ1-2, with D unresolved. Between the trimmed V and J ends, which lost 5 bases and 7 bases, there was a span of 14 bases. The CDR3 spans 12 residues. Germline V gene sequence: CDR1 SQVTM, CDR2 ANQGSEA. The CDR3 region is CSVQHGFFGYTF. CDR3 DNA: TGCAGCGTTCAGCACGGGTTCTTTGGCTACACCTTC.

The table lists this clone with a few counts. CDR3 sequence reads: CASSLGNSPLHF. The CDR3 DNA follows: TGTGCCAGCAGCTTAGGGAATTCACCCCTCCACTTT. The genes are TRBV7-2 and TRBJ1-6; D is ambiguous. The CDR3 spans 12 residues. Germline assignment: CDR1 SGHTA and CDR2 FQGNSA. Between the trimmed V and J ends, which lost 1 base and 7 bases, there was a span of 2 bases.

This chain joins TRBV6-6 and TRBJ2-1; the match to TRBD1 covers 12 bases. With V trimmed by 9 bases and J by 9 bases, 15 bases remained unmatched. Germline V lookup: CDR1 MNHNY, CDR2 SVGAGI (reference sequence). The CDR3 has 16 amino acids. The CDR3: CASQTPGDRGRGEQFF. The CDR3, as DNA: TGTGCCAGTCAAACCCCCGGGGACAGGGGGCGCGGTGAGCAGTTCTTC.

Details on this clone: Other DNA sequences in the sample encode the same CDR3. The rearrangement links TRBV29-1 to TRBJ1-2, with D possibly TRBD1 on 6 matching bases. V shed 4 bases and J shed 8 bases, with 8 bases lying between them. CDR1 is SQVTM, CDR2 ANQGSEA, per germline. The CDR3 totals 10 residues. CDR3 nucleotides: TGCAGCGTTGCAGGGGACGGCTACACCTTC. Translation gives CSVAGDGYTF.